The present T cell receptor beta chain was sequenced within a study of T cell repertoires in cytomegalovirus infection. General observations from the study: Frequencies of public TCR beta families were cumulated, and this identified carriers of CMV plus the relevant HLA. The ex vivo response was dominated by HLA-C-restricted CMV-specific TCR beta clonotypes.

Remarks on this clonotype: The antigen remains unidentified.

The CDR3 covers 13 residues. The V and J ends lost 2 bases and 0 bases respectively, with 4 bases between them. TCRdb re-derived calls from the reads in MiXCR, one entry per CDR3 protein. Of around 530,000 distinct CDR3 sequences detected, around 27% appear once; the ten largest clones hold about 12%. This chain uses TRBV12-3 or TRBV12-4 with TRBJ1-2; no clear D gene. The source is a human donor in good health (CMV status not recorded). Some clones in this sample may be carry-over from other donors' samples. Sequencing was done on a sample of PBMCs. CDR3 in DNA: TGTGCCAGCAGTTTAATGGCTAACTATGGCTACACCTTC. It is translated as CASSLMANYGYTF.